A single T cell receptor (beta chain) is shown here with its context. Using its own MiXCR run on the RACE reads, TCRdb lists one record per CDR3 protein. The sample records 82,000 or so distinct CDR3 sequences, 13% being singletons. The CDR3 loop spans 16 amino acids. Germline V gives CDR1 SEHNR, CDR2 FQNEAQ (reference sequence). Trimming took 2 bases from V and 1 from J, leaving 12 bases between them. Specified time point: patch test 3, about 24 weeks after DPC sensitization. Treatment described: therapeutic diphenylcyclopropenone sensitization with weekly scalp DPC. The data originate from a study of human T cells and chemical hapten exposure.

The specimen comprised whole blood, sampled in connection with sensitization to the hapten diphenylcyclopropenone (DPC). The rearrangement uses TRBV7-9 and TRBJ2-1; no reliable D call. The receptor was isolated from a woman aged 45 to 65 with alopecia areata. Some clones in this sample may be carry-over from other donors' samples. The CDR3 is CASSLIPLTSYNEQFF. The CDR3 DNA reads TGTGCCAGCAGCTTAATCCCTCTGACTTCCTACAATGAGCAGTTCTTC.